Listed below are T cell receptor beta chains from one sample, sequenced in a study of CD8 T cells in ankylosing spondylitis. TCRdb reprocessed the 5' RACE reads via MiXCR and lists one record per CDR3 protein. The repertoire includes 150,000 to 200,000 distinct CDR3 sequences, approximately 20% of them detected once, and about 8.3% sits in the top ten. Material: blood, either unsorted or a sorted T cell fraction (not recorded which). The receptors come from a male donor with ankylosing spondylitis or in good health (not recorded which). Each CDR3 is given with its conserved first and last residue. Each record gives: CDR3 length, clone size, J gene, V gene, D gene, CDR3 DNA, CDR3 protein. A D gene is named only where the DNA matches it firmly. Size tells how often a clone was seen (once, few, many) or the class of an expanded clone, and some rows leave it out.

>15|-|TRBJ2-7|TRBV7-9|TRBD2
TGTGCCAGCAGCCCGTCGGGACTATTGGGCTACGAGCAGTACTTC
CASSPSGLLGYEQYF
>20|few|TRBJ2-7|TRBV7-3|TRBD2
TGTGCCAGCAGCTTAAATGTTACTAGCGGGAGTACGGAGTGCCTCCACGAGCAGTACTTC
CASSLNVTSGSTECLHEQYF
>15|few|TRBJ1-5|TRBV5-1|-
TGCGCCAGCAGCTTGGGGGGGTCTTCTTATCAGCCCCAGCATTTT
CASSLGGSSYQPQHF
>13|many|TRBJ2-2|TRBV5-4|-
TGTGCCAGCAGCTCCGAGCGGGCCGGGGAGCTGTTTTTT
CASSSERAGELFF
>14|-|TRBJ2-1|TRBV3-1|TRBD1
TGTGCCAGCAGCCACCTCGACAGGGGAAATGAGCAGTTCTTC
CASSHLDRGNEQFF
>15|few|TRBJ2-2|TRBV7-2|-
TGTGCCAGCAGCTTAGCGGGTGTCAACACCGGGGAGCTGTTTTTT
CASSLAGVNTGELFF
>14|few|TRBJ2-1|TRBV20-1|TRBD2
TGCAGTGCTAGAGATGGGGGGGTCTATAGTGAGCAGTTCTTC
CSARDGGVYSEQFF
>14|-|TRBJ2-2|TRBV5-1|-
TGCGCCAGCAGCTTGGGGCAGAGCACCGGGGAGCTGTTTTTT
CASSLGQSTGELFF
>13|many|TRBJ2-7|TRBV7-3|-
TGCGCCAGCAGCTTCGGGCGCTCCTACGAGCAGTACTTC
CASSFGRSYEQYF
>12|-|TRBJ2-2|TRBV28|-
TGTGCCAGCAGTTTCGGGTTAGGGGAGCTGTTTTTT
CASSFGLGELFF
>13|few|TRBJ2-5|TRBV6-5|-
TGTGCCAGCAGCTACTCGCGAAAAGAGACCCAGTACTTC
CASSYSRKETQYF
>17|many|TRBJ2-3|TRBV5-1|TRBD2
TGCGCCAGCAGCTTGCTCCTAGCGGGAGTGCGCACAGATACGCAGTATTTT
CASSLLLAGVRTDTQYF
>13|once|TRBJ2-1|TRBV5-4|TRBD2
TGTGCCAGCACTTCGGCGCGGGAGTATGAGCAGTTCTTC
CASTSAREYEQFF
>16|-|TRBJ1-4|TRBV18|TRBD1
TGTGCCAGCTCACCACGCGACAGGGCAACTAATGAAAAACTGTTTTTT
CASSPRDRATNEKLFF
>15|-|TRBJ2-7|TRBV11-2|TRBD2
TGTGCCAGCAGCTTGACTAGCGGTGACTCCTACGAGCAGTACTTC
CASSLTSGDSYEQYF
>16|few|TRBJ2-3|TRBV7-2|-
TGTGCCAGCAGCTTCTTAGGGCCGCCCAGCGCAGATACGCAGTATTTT
CASSFLGPPSADTQYF
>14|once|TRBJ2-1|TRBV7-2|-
TGTGCCAGCAGCCTGCTTGCGACGGTGGATGAGCAGTTCTTC
CASSLLATVDEQFF
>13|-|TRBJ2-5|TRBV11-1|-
TGTGCCAGCAGCTTAGCTCACCAAGAGACCCAGTACTTC
CASSLAHQETQYF
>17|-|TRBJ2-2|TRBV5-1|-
TGCGCCAGCACTCCTATCACGGGAGTTGGGAACACCGGGGAGCTGTTTTTT
CASTPITGVGNTGELFF
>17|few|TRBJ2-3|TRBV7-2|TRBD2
TGTGCCAGCAGCTTAGTGATAGCGGGGGGGATGGCGGATACGCAGTATTTT
CASSLVIAGGMADTQYF
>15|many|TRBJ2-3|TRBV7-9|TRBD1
TGTGCCAGCAGCCTGATGGGACAGGGAGGAGATACGCAGTATTTT
CASSLMGQGGDTQYF
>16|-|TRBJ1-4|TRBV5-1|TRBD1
TGCGCCAGCAGCTCAGTTCCGGGACAGTCCGCCGTAAAACTGTTTTTT
CASSSVPGQSAVKLFF
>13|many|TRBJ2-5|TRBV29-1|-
TGCAGCGCCTCACGACAGTACCAAGAGACCCAGTACTTC
CSASRQYQETQYF
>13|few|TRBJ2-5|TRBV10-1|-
TGCGCCAGCAGTGCAACTAGCCACGGGACCCAGTACTTC
CASSATSHGTQYF
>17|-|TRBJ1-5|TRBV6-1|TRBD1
TGTGCCAGCAGTGAAGTTACAGGGGGCTATAGCAATCAGCCCCAGCATTTT
CASSEVTGGYSNQPQHF
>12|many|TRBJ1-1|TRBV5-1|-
TGCGCCAGCAGCTCACGTAACACTGAAGCTTTCTTT
CASSSRNTEAFF
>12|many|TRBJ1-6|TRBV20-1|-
TGCAGCCTGTCTCCATTTAATTCACCCCTCCACTTT
CSLSPFNSPLHF
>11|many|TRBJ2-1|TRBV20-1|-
TGCAGTGCTGGTGGTCCGCTACAGCAGTTCTTC
CSAGGPLQQFF
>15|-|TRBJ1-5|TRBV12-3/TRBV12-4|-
TGTGCCAGCAGCACAAGGCACCCCGGAGTACAGCCCCAGCATTTT
CASSTRHPGVQPQHF
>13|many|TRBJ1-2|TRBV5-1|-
TGCGCCAGCAGCTTGGAGGCAGGGAATGGCTACACCTTC
CASSLEAGNGYTF
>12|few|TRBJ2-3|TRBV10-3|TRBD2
TGTGCCATCCTTGGGGAGGGGGATACGCAGTATTTT
CAILGEGDTQYF
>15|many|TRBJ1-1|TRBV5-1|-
TGCGCCAGCAGCTTGTCGCAGGGAGGGTTGATTGAAGCTTTCTTT
CASSLSQGGLIEAFF
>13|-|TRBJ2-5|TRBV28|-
TGTGCCAGCCGGCAACCTTTGCAAGAGACCCAGTACTTC
CASRQPLQETQYF
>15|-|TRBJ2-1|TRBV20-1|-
TGCAGTGCTAGAGCCGGGAGAGGCTCCTACAATGAGCAGTTCTTC
CSARAGRGSYNEQFF
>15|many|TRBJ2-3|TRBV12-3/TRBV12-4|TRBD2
TGTGCCAGCAGCCCCACTAGCGGGAGGGTGGATACGCAGTATTTT
CASSPTSGRVDTQYF
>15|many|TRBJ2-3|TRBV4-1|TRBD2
TGCGCCAGCAGCCCGTTGGGACTAGCGGGGGGTACGCAGTATTTT
CASSPLGLAGGTQYF
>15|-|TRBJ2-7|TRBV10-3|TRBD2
TGTGCCATCAGCTCCGTAGCTAGCGGGACCTACGAGCAGTACTTC
CAISSVASGTYEQYF
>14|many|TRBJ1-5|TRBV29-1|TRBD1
TGCAGCGTTGTTCCGGGACAGGAGGGTCAGCCCCAGCATTTT
CSVVPGQEGQPQHF
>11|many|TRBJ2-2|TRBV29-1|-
TGCAGCGTTGACGGGGGCGGGGAGCTGTTTTTT
CSVDGGGELFF
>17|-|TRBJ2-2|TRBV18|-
TGTGCCAGCTCACAGGAGTGGGCGACGGTGAACACCGGGGAGCTGTTTTTT
CASSQEWATVNTGELFF
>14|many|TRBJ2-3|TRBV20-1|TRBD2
TGCAGTGCCCCGACTAGCGGGAGAACAGATACGCAGTATTTT
CSAPTSGRTDTQYF
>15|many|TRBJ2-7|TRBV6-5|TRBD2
TGTGCCAGCAGTTACCGACTAGCGGGTAACTACGAGCAGTACTTC
CASSYRLAGNYEQYF
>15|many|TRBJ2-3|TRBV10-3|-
TGTGCCATCAGTGAAGGGGGGAGGGCCTCTGATACGCAGTATTTT
CAISEGGRASDTQYF
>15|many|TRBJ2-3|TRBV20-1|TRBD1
TGCAGTGCTACAACAGGGACAGGGAGCACAGATACGCAGTATTTT
CSATTGTGSTDTQYF
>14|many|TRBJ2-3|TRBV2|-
TGTGCCAGCAGTGATAGGGGCCGCACAGATACGCAGTATTTT
CASSDRGRTDTQYF
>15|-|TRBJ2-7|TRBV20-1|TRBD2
TGCAGTGCAAGACTAGCGGGTCTCTCCTCCTACGAGCAGTACTTC
CSARLAGLSSYEQYF
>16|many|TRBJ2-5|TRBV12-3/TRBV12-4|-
TGTGCCAGCAGTCCGCGGGAAAACGGTGTTCAAGAGACCCAGTACTTC
CASSPRENGVQETQYF
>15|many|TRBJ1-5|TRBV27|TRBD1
TGTGCCAGCAGCCCCCGTGAAGGGGGCTATCAGCCCCAGCATTTT
CASSPREGGYQPQHF